Listed here are 25 T cell receptor beta chains from one sample, sequenced in a study of blood T cell repertoires in COVID-19 (dated by TCRdb to 2018 to 2021). The method behind the library was the immunoSEQ multiplex PCR assay. As stored in TCRdb, this immuneACCESS dataset retains in-frame rearrangements with V and J assigned. A fraction of the clones does not appear; measured against another copy, unresolved V genes explain less than half of the discrepancy, and the remainder lacks a known reason. Counted in this sample were 30,000 to 45,000 clones; about 88% of them appeared once. The ten largest clones capture around 35% of the sample. The sequenced sample was peripheral blood. These receptors originate from a man between 65 and 80 years old with active COVID-19.

The V gene is TRBV19, the J gene TRBJ2-3; a weak D match, TRBD2 (6 bases). CDR1 is LNHDA and CDR2 is SQIVND in the germline V gene (reference sequence). CDR3 length: 13 amino acids. V was cut by 4 bases and J by 9 bases, with 14 bases left in between. CDR3 residues: CASSTGPAGTQYF. CDR3 nucleotides: TGTGCCAGTAGTACTGGACCGGCGGGGACGCAGTATTTT.

The rearrangement joins TRBV6-5 to TRBJ2-1, with D possibly matching TRBD2 (5 bases). Trimming cost V 3 bases and J 2 bases, with 8 bases left between them. The length of the CDR3 is 14 residues. Germline CDR1 reads MNHEY; CDR2 reads SVGAGI. The CDR3 DNA reads as TGTGCCAGCAGTTATTCCGGGACCTACAATGAGCAGTTCTTC. Protein sequence: CASSYSGTYNEQFF.

This clone was detected only once. V is TRBV19 and J is TRBJ2-3; TRBD2 might be the D (5 bases). V lost 6 bases and J 4 bases, leaving 23 bases between the germline ends. The germline V gene encodes CDR1 LNHDA and CDR2 SQIVND (reference sequence). This CDR3 is built from 17 residues. CDR3 bases: TGTGCCAGTAGCTACTCTCCGAGAGGGCTAAGGGCAGATACGCAGTATTTT. Translated: CASSYSPRGLRADTQYF.

The chain uses TRBV18 and TRBJ2-2, with D hard to call. CDR1 and CDR2 (germline): KGHSH, LQKENI. The V end lost 4 bases, the J end lost 1 base, and 10 bases lay between the germline ends. This CDR3 is built from 15 residues. DNA of the CDR3: TGTGCCAGCTCACTCCAATTCGGGAACACCGGGGAGCTGTTTTTT. This encodes CASSLQFGNTGELFF.

The J gene is TRBJ2-7, the V gene TRBV19; tentative D call: TRBD2 (5 bases). CDR1 and CDR2 (germline): LNHDA, SQIVND (reference sequence). V was clipped by 6 bases and J by 0 bases, with 18 bases between them. The CDR3 runs to 16 residues. CDR3 DNA: TGTGCCAGTAGAGTGACCGACGGGGTAATCTCCTACGAGCAGTACTTC. This encodes CASRVTDGVISYEQYF.

This chain links TRBV7-9 with TRBJ1-2; 8 bases align to TRBD1. V trimming: 8 bases; J trimming: 1 base; junction bases outside the gene matches: 6. CDR1 and CDR2 (germline): SEHNR, FQNEAQ (reference sequence). CDR3 length: 14 residues. CDR3 region: CASLQQGVNYGYTF. CDR3 bases: TGTGCCAGCCTTCAACAGGGGGTTAACTATGGCTACACCTTC.

The J gene is TRBJ2-1, the V gene TRBV6-5; TRBD2 aligns across 12 bases. Germline V gene lookup returns CDR1 MNHEY and CDR2 SVGAGI. The CDR3 is 15 amino acids. J lost 9 bases, V lost 8 bases, and 11 bases had no gene match. As DNA, the CDR3 is TGTGCCAGCGCTTGGGAGACTAGCGGGAGTGGTGAGCAGTTCTTC. Residues: CASAWETSGSGEQFF.

The gene calls are TRBV4-3 and TRBJ1-2, with D possibly being TRBD1 (6 bases). The CDR3 sequence is 14 residues long. Germline loops: CDR1 LGHNA, CDR2 YSLEER. Trimming removed 4 bases from V and 5 bases from J, with 14 bases in between. CDR3 nucleotides: TGCGCCAGCAGCCGAGGACAGACTCCGTATGGCTACACCTTC. Amino acid sequence: CASSRGQTPYGYTF.

J is TRBJ1-1 and V is TRBV4-2; no reliable D call. CDR3 length: 15 amino acids. Germline values: CDR1 LGHNA, CDR2 YNFKEQ. Deletions cut 3 bases from V and 1 base from J, with 12 bases between. CDR3 in DNA: TGTGCCAGCAGCCAGGCCGGGCGGGCGAACACTGAAGCTTTCTTT. As protein: CASSQAGRANTEAFF.

This clone was observed once. This CDR3 reads CATSDWKGYNEQFF. In DNA, the CDR3 is TGTGCCACCAGTGATTGGAAGGGGTACAATGAGCAGTTCTTC. This chain connects TRBV24-1 to TRBJ2-1; D is perhaps TRBD1 (5 bases). The CDR3 extends over 14 amino acids. In germline, CDR1 is KGHDR, CDR2 SFDVKD. V lost 2 bases and J 4 bases, leaving 8 bases between the germline ends.

This clone was seen only a few times. V is TRBV11-1 and J is TRBJ1-2, with D perhaps TRBD1 (5 bases). The V gene's germline CDR1 is SGHAT and CDR2 FQDESV (reference sequence). The CDR3 sequence is 15 residues long. Between the trimmed V and J ends, which lost 7 bases and 0 bases, there was a span of 15 bases. CDR3 in DNA: TGTGCCAGCACCCCTGGGGCGGAAGCTAACTATGGCTACACCTTC. Its protein is CASTPGAEANYGYTF.

The rearrangement joins TRBV14 to TRBJ1-6; no firm D call. V was pared by 2 bases and J by 10 bases, with 3 bases between. This CDR3 is 11 amino acids long. Germline-derived CDR1 and CDR2 are SGHDN and FVKESK. The CDR3 spells CASSQSSPLHF. The CDR3 DNA is TGTGCCAGCAGCCAAAGCTCACCCCTCCACTTT.

The chain employs TRBV6-5 and TRBJ1-5; TRBD1 might be the D (6 bases). Germline V gene sequence: CDR1 MNHEY, CDR2 SVGAGI. Deletions cut 6 bases from V and 6 bases from J, with 9 bases between. This CDR3 has 12 residues. CDR3 protein: CASRGAAQPQHF. CDR3 nucleotide sequence: TGTGCCAGCAGGGGGGCCGCTCAGCCCCAGCATTTT.

J is TRBJ2-1 and V is TRBV7-2, with 7 nucleotides matching TRBD2. Germline V gene sequence: CDR1 SGHTA, CDR2 FQGNSA. The V segment lost 1 base and the J segment 5 bases; nucleotides outside the gene matches: 8. The CDR3 length is 16 residues. For the CDR3, the DNA is TGTGCCAGCAGCTTAGTATCCGGGAGGCAAAACAATGAGCAGTTCTTC. This encodes CASSLVSGRQNNEQFF.

V usage is TRBV5-1 and J usage is TRBJ1-6; D uncertain. Trimming stripped 3 bases from V and 7 bases from J, with 11 bases between. Germline V gene data show CDR1 as SGHRS and CDR2 as YFSETQ. The CDR3 extends over 14 amino acids. CDR3 amino acids: CASSSGVGNSPLHF. DNA of the CDR3: TGCGCCAGCAGCTCGGGAGTGGGGAATTCACCCCTCCACTTT.

This chain uses TRBV30 with TRBJ1-1; 8 bases fit TRBD1. The CDR3 runs to 12 residues. The ends lost 5 bases at V and 6 bases at J; junction bases unmatched: 5. Germline lookup yields CDR1 GTSNPN and CDR2 SVGIG (reference sequence). The CDR3 protein is CAWAGQGAEAFF. The CDR3 DNA follows: TGTGCCTGGGCCGGACAGGGCGCTGAAGCTTTCTTT. Based on the CDR3 plus reference TRBV30 and TRBJ1-1, the full variable domain is SQTIHQWPATLVQPVGSPLSLECTVEGTSNPNLYWYRQAAGRGLQLLFYSVGIGQISSEVPQNLSASRPQDRQFILSSKKLLLSDSGFYLCAWAGQGAEAFFGQGTRLTVV.

The gene calls are TRBV27 and TRBJ1-4, with unresolved D. V lost 2 bases, J lost 8 bases, and 18 bases lay in between. The CDR3 is 16 residues long. The germline CDR1 and CDR2 sequences are MNHEY and SMNVEV (reference sequence). The CDR3 here is CASSLRPGWVQEKLFF. The DNA of the CDR3 is TGTGCCAGCAGTTTACGTCCCGGGTGGGTTCAGGAAAAACTGTTTTTT.

The chain is built from TRBV28 and TRBJ2-3; D is possibly TRBD2 (5 bases). Germline CDR1 and CDR2: MDHEN and SYDVKM. The germline V and J ends were trimmed by 7 bases and 2 bases, with 10 bases remaining between them. The CDR3 loop spans 13 amino acids. CDR3 in DNA: TGTGCCAGCAAGCCGGGAAACACAGATACGCAGTATTTT. Translating it yields CASKPGNTDTQYF.

Turning to this clone: One end of the junction does not line up with germline, which may come from a read error. The chain uses TRBV30 and TRBJ2-1, with TRBD2 as a possible D gene (6 bases). Germline-derived CDR1 and CDR2 are GTSNPN and SVGIG (reference sequence). The CDR3 is made up of 12 amino acids. This chain's CDR3 is CGCGISYNEQFF. The CDR3 region has the DNA TGCGGATGCGGGATTTCCTACAATGAGCAGTTCTTC.

DNA for the CDR3: TGTGCCAGCTCACTCTCGCGGGGGGGAAGACAAGAGACCCAGTACTTC. Its translation: CASSLSRGGRQETQYF. This chain joins TRBV18 and TRBJ2-5; TRBD2 agrees at 9 bases. CDR1 is KGHSH and CDR2 is LQKENI in the germline V gene. The CDR3 runs to 16 residues. Germline trimming cut 4 bases from V and 2 bases from J; bases unmatched to any gene: 8.

The genes are TRBV23-1 and TRBJ2-1; 7 bases are shared with TRBD1. TRBV23-1 is given ORF status, its function remaining uncertain. J gave up 7 bases and V 6 bases, and 12 bases lay outside the gene matches. The CDR3 is made up of 15 amino acids. CDR3 sequence: CASRLTGVGVNEQFF. The CDR3 nucleotides read TGCGCCAGCAGATTAACAGGGGTTGGGGTGAATGAGCAGTTCTTC.

The chain combines TRBV2 with TRBJ2-2, with D possibly TRBD2 on 6 matching bases. V was pared by 2 bases and J by 4 bases, with 14 bases between. The CDR3 contains 16 residues. In germline, CDR1 is SNHLY, CDR2 FYNNEI. The chain's CDR3 is CASSEFGGIGTGELFF. CDR3 DNA sequence: TGTGCCAGCAGTGAATTTGGGGGGATAGGCACCGGGGAGCTGTTTTTT.

The chain uses TRBV4-3 and TRBJ2-3; 10 bases line up with TRBD1. The length of the CDR3 is 16 residues. V was pared by 2 bases and J by 4 bases, with 6 bases of the junction left unmatched. Germline V CDR1 and CDR2: LGHNA, YSLEER. The CDR3 protein is CASSQRTGGFADTQYF. DNA for the CDR3: TGCGCCAGCAGCCAACGGACAGGGGGATTTGCAGATACGCAGTATTTT.

The rearrangement links TRBV27 to TRBJ2-7; 8 bases agree with TRBD2. V shed 8 bases, J shed 6 bases, and the junction held 12 bases outside the gene matches. Germline lookup yields CDR1 MNHEY and CDR2 SMNVEV (reference sequence). This CDR3 region has 14 residues. In DNA, the CDR3 is TGTGCCAGCTGGGGAGAGCGGGAGAGAGCCGAGCAGTACTTC. It codes for CASWGERERAEQYF.

This clone was observed a handful of times. The chain combines TRBV4-1 with TRBJ1-6; D may be TRBD1 (5 bases). CDR1 MGHRA and CDR2 YSYEKL come from the germline V gene. The CDR3 extends over 18 amino acids. V lost 3 bases and J 5 bases, leaving 20 bases between the germline ends. CDR3 sequence (DNA): TGCGCCAGCAGCCAGAGGAGGGGACCAGGGAGAGATAATTCACCCCTCCACTTT. Protein: CASSQRRGPGRDNSPLHF.